This is a list of T cell receptor beta chains from one sample in a study of Ad26.COV2.S vaccination and SARS-CoV-2 variants. This table comes from immunoSEQ multiplex PCR, and its TCRdb copy is limited to in-frame clones, with some not included. The table has hundreds of thousands of clones, around nine tenths seen once. Material: peripheral blood, obtained in a trial of Ad26.COV2.S vaccine versus placebo. Every receptor here comes from a person between 18 and 65 years old who received the Ad26.COV2.S COVID-19 vaccine or a placebo. Both conserved end residues are trimmed from each CDR3. Fields, in order: D gene, V gene, CDR3 protein. A D gene is named only where the DNA matches it firmly.

. TRBV5-5 ASSLFVNEKLF
. TRBV19 ASSIGDPSSPLH
TRBD1 TRBV5-4 ASSGLSGTGVSYEQY
. TRBV29-1 SDLTLETQY
TRBD2 TRBV5-6 ASSKGRGSLSYEQY
TRBD2 TRBV30 ASSRGGDTQY
TRBD2 TRBV5-4 ASSWGTSAEQF
. TRBV5-1 ASSLIRNEQF
. TRBV28 ASVPYRGATDTQY
. TRBV5-1 ASSFPTESTDTQY
TRBD2 TRBV9 ASSVGTSGNTGELF
. TRBV7-9 ASSLSRWGASSGNTIY
. TRBV10-3 ATQAAGSGDTQY
. TRBV7-6 ASSSGTSNTGELF
. TRBV10-3 AISVRGGQETQY
TRBD1 TRBV28 ASLTGGHYGYT
TRBD1 TRBV29-1 SVGTVGTYEQY